This TCR beta chain was captured by sequencing in a study of shared clonotypes between healthy human individuals. Whole-study context: CD4 naive cells filled three plates per donor, CD4 memory three, CD8 naive two and CD8 memory one.

This table comes from immunoSEQ multiplex PCR, and its TCRdb copy is limited to in-frame clones, with some not included. The sample shows 2,500,000 or so clones, 85% to 95% of them seen only once. In the case of this clone: Its cognate antigen is unknown.

Findings and limits, study-wide: Lower generation probabilities were found for non-shared clonotypes than for those shared by all four donors. Larger estimated richness was generally recorded for naive subsets relative to memory subsets.

CDR3 size: 13 residues. Germline V gene sequence: CDR1 SGDLS, CDR2 YYNGEE. With 3 bases clipped from V and 3 bases from J, the junction kept 3 bases outside the gene matches. Sequenced material: naive CD4+ T cells from PBMCs. Indicated subset: CD45RA+ positively selected. The TCR originated in a man younger than 35 in good health. Some clones in this sample may be carry-over from other donors' samples. V and J are TRBV9 and TRBJ2-7; TRBD1 matches at 7 bases. CDR3 DNA sequence: TGTGCCAGCAGCGAGACAGGGAGCTACGAGCAGTACTTC. Its protein is CASSETGSYEQYF.